The 5 T cell receptor beta chains presented below share a single source sample, sequenced in a study of CD8 T cells in ankylosing spondylitis. From the 5' RACE reads, TCRdb called clonotypes with MiXCR, one entry per CDR3 protein. The sample has 240,000 or so distinct CDR3 sequences, approximately 9% seen once. The specimen was blood, either unsorted or a sorted T cell fraction (not recorded which). Source of these receptors: a male donor with ankylosing spondylitis or in good health (not recorded which).

The J gene is TRBJ1-5, the V gene TRBV5-1; D is unclear. From germline, CDR1 is SGHRS and CDR2 YFSETQ. V was cut by 0 bases and J by 5 bases, with 6 bases left in between. The CDR3 is 13 residues long. CDR3 coding DNA: TGCGCCAGCAGCTTGGCCGTGGATCAGCCCCAGCATTTT. It encodes CASSLAVDQPQHF.

This clonotype came up a few times. The chain uses TRBV20-1 and TRBJ2-7, with no clear D. In germline, CDR1 is DFQATT, CDR2 SNEGSKA (reference sequence). The CDR3 length is 13 residues. Trimming removed 6 bases at V and 3 bases at J, with 15 bases between. In nucleotides, the CDR3 is TGCAGTGCCAGCTTGGGTAGCAGCTACGAGCAGTACTTC. Its protein is CSASLGSSYEQYF.

This clonotype was observed a few times. This chain connects TRBV29-1 to TRBJ2-5; 11 bases fit TRBD2. This CDR3 region has 15 residues. V shed 7 bases and J 2 bases; nucleotides not matched to a gene: 9. Germline V gene lookup returns CDR1 SQVTM and CDR2 ANQGSEA. CDR3 nucleotide sequence: TGCAGCGCATCCGGGACTAGCGGATTACAAGAGACCCAGTACTTC. This codes for CSASGTSGLQETQYF.

Worth noting for this clonotype: At one end the junction does not follow the germline gene, possibly because of a read error. The V call is TRBV3-1, the J call TRBJ2-7, with 12 bases lining up with TRBD2. Germline assignment: CDR1 LGHDT and CDR2 YNNKEL (reference sequence). CDR3 length: 17 residues. This chain's CDR3 is CACSHETSGGHIYEQYF. In DNA, the CDR3 is TGTGCCTGCAGCCATGAGACTAGCGGGGGACATATCTACGAGCAGTACTTC.

This clonotype was picked up many times. V and J are TRBV5-1 and TRBJ2-5; D gene unclear. V lost 7 bases and J lost 1, with 11 bases in between. CDR1 and CDR2 (germline): SGHRS, YFSETQ. The CDR3 is 13 amino acids. CDR3 residues: CASERFPQETQYF. DNA for the CDR3: TGCGCCAGCGAAAGATTTCCCCAAGAGACCCAGTACTTC.